The clone carrying this T cell receptor beta chain was seen a few times. TCRdb reprocessed the 5' RACE reads with MiXCR, giving one entry per CDR3 protein. Of about 100,000 distinct CDR3 sequences in the sample, around 10% were seen once. This entry comes from a study of T-cell memory formation after mild COVID-19. The TCR comes from a man in his late teens or twenties who had mild COVID-19 (a few samples of this study predate the infection). Cell type and time point are not known. Material: PBMCs or a T cell subset sorted from them (not recorded which).

Here the CDR3 DNA reads TGTGCCAGCAGTTACTCGCCAACGAGGGTGGGCTACGAGCAGTACGTC. Its translation: CASSYSPTRVGYEQYV. The V and J genes are TRBV6-5 and TRBJ2-7, with D possibly being TRBD2 (5 bases). Trimming stripped 0 bases from V and 3 bases from J, with 15 bases between. Germline V gene data show CDR1 as MNHEY and CDR2 as SVGAGI. The CDR3 totals 16 residues.